A selection of T cell receptor beta chains follows, all from one sample in a study of early T cells in non-severe SARS-CoV-2 infection. TCRdb reprocessed the 5' RACE reads with MiXCR, giving one entry per CDR3 protein. The sample contains over 30,000 distinct CDR3 sequences, around 4.6% of which appear only once. Material for sequencing was whole blood. The receptor set was obtained from an adult who was a healthcare worker with PCR-confirmed SARS-CoV-2 infection or an uninfected control (not recorded which). The CDR3 runs from the conserved cysteine through the conserved F or W. D genes are given only for firm matches. A row's size may be missing; if present it is once, few, many or a size class.

V,size,J,D,DNA,CDR3
TRBV12-3/TRBV12-4,few,TRBJ2-5,-,TGTGCCAGCAGTCAACCAGACGCTGAAGAGACCCAGTACTTC,CASSQPDAEETQYF
TRBV14,many,TRBJ2-4,TRBD1,TGTGCCAGCAGCCGGATCGCAGGGGGCGAAAACATTCAGTACTTC,CASSRIAGGENIQYF
TRBV20-1,many,TRBJ2-7,-,TGCAGTGTGGGACGGAGAATTTACGAGCAGTACTTC,CSVGRRIYEQYF
TRBV7-2,many,TRBJ2-5,TRBD1,TGTGCCAGCAGCCGAGACAGGGGCGGGGAGACCCAGTACTTC,CASSRDRGGETQYF
TRBV7-6,-,TRBJ2-7,TRBD1,TGTGCCAGCAGCTTACCGGGGACAGGGCAGGTCTCCGAGCAGTACTTC,CASSLPGTGQVSEQYF
TRBV14,-,TRBJ2-5,TRBD1,TGTGCCAGCAGCCAGTTAGGACAGGAAGAGACCCAGTACTTC,CASSQLGQEETQYF
TRBV2,-,TRBJ2-3,-,TGTGCCAGCAAGGGCGGGGAGACAGATACGCAGTATTTT,CASKGGETDTQYF
TRBV6-2/TRBV6-3,many,TRBJ1-2,-,TGTGCCAGCAGTAGAACAGAAACCTATGGCTACACCTTC,CASSRTETYGYTF
TRBV7-6,once,TRBJ2-1,-,TGTGCCAGCAGCTTGGGACATATTGGAAATGAGCAGTTCTTC,CASSLGHIGNEQFF
TRBV9,-,TRBJ2-7,TRBD2,TGTGCCAGCAGCGTAGGGACTAGCGGTCCCTACGAGCAGTACTTC,CASSVGTSGPYEQYF
TRBV7-2,many,TRBJ1-6,-,TGTGCCAGCTCCCCGGGAGGTTCACCCCTCCACTTT,CASSPGGSPLHF
TRBV7-2,-,TRBJ2-5,-,TGTGCCAGCAGCTTAATTTCGGGGTACCAAGAGACCCAGTACTTC,CASSLISGYQETQYF
TRBV18,many,TRBJ1-4,TRBD1,TGTGCCAGCTCACGCCAGGGGGCAGAAAAACTGTTTTTT,CASSRQGAEKLFF
TRBV11-2,-,TRBJ1-6,TRBD1,TGTGCCAGCAGCTTAGATCGGGACAGGGGTTCCTATAATTCACCCCTCCACTTT,CASSLDRDRGSYNSPLHF
TRBV2,-,TRBJ2-2,-,TGTGCCAGCAGCGCAGGGGAATACACCGGGGAGCTGTTTTTT,CASSAGEYTGELFF
TRBV4-3,many,TRBJ2-5,-,TGCGCCAGCAGCCAAGGAAGGCAAGAGACCCAGTACTTC,CASSQGRQETQYF
TRBV7-9,few,TRBJ2-3,TRBD1,TGTGCCAGCAGCTCTACCGGGACAGGGGCAGATACGCAGTATTTT,CASSSTGTGADTQYF
TRBV28,many,TRBJ1-1,-,TGTGCCAGCAGTTTAAACATCGACGGCACTGAAGCTTTCTTT,CASSLNIDGTEAFF
TRBV6-5,many,TRBJ2-7,-,TGTGCCAGCAGTAGGACTACCTCCTACGAGCAGTACTTC,CASSRTTSYEQYF
TRBV18,many,TRBJ1-1,TRBD1,TGTGCCAGCTCACCACCGGGGACAGGGGGCTGGGGGACTGAAGCTTTCTTT,CASSPPGTGGWGTEAFF
TRBV5-1,few,TRBJ1-4,-,TGCGCCAGCAGCCAAGGTTATCGGGATGAAAAACTGTTTTTT,CASSQGYRDEKLFF
TRBV20-1,many,TRBJ2-5,TRBD2,TGCAGTGCTAGGCGGGGGGCGCAAGAGACCCAGTACTTC,CSARRGAQETQYF
TRBV5-4,many,TRBJ2-5,TRBD1,TGTGCCAGCAGCGGAAGACAGGGGGCCCAAGAGACCCAGTACTTC,CASSGRQGAQETQYF
TRBV6-2/TRBV6-3,few,TRBJ2-3,-,TGTGCCAGCAGTTACGACTACAGCACAGATACGCAGTATTTT,CASSYDYSTDTQYF
TRBV10-3,many,TRBJ2-2,-,TGTGCCATCAGTGAACGACTTGAGGCCGGGGAGCTGTTTTTT,CAISERLEAGELFF
TRBV7-2,many,TRBJ1-5,-,TGTGCCAGCAGCTTAGTGGCAGATAGCAATCAGCCCCAGCATTTT,CASSLVADSNQPQHF
TRBV19,many,TRBJ1-4,-,TGTGCCAGTAGAGGGACCCTCGTCGAAAAACTGTTTTTT,CASRGTLVEKLFF
TRBV10-2,few,TRBJ2-7,-,TGCGCCAGCAGTGAGTTGCAGGGGAGCGAGCAGTACTTC,CASSELQGSEQYF
TRBV12-3/TRBV12-4,many,TRBJ1-3,-,TGTGCCAGCAGTTTGCGGGGGACCTCTGGAAACACCATATATTTT,CASSLRGTSGNTIYF
TRBV9,many,TRBJ2-3,-,TGTGCCAGCAGCGTAGCGCAGGTCAAGGGCGCAGATACGCAGTATTTT,CASSVAQVKGADTQYF
TRBV18,few,TRBJ2-1,-,TGTGCCAGCTCGCGGACGGACAATGAGCAGTTCTTC,CASSRTDNEQFF
TRBV14,few,TRBJ1-1,-,TGTGCCAGCAGCTCTACGCGGAACACTGAAGCTTTCTTT,CASSSTRNTEAFF
TRBV18,many,TRBJ1-1,-,TGTGCCAGCTCACCGGACAGTTTGAACACTGAAGCTTTCTTT,CASSPDSLNTEAFF
TRBV28,-,TRBJ1-6,-,TGTGCCAGCAACCTCAACTATACACCCCTCCACTTT,CASNLNYTPLHF
TRBV3-1,-,TRBJ2-3,-,TGTGCCAGCAGCCAATCGCAGCCCGCAGATACGCAGTATTTT,CASSQSQPADTQYF
TRBV19,many,TRBJ1-5,-,TGTGCCAGTAGTATTGGGCAGGCGACATATAGCAATCAGCCCCAGCATTTT,CASSIGQATYSNQPQHF
TRBV3-1,many,TRBJ1-2,-,TGTGCCAGCAGCCGACTGTATGGCTACACCTTC,CASSRLYGYTF
TRBV6-5,medium-sized,TRBJ2-2,TRBD1,TGTGCCAGTTCCGGGACAGGGGTCACCGGGGAGCTGTTTTTT,CASSGTGVTGELFF
TRBV25-1,many,TRBJ2-7,-,TGTGCCAGCAGTGAGGAGGGCACCTACGAGCAGTACTTC,CASSEEGTYEQYF
TRBV7-3,many,TRBJ1-6,TRBD1,TGTGCCAGCAGCGCGGGACAGCCGAATTCACCCCTCCACTTT,CASSAGQPNSPLHF
TRBV6-5,many,TRBJ2-3,TRBD2,TGTGCCAGCAGTTACACCTGGACTAGCGGGGGGGCGAATACGCAGTATTTT,CASSYTWTSGGANTQYF
TRBV2,many,TRBJ1-5,TRBD1,TGTGCCAGCACCTTGACAGGGAGCAATCAGCCCCAGCATTTT,CASTLTGSNQPQHF
TRBV12-3/TRBV12-4,many,TRBJ1-2,-,TGTGCCAGCAAAGCCGGGGCCGCTAACTATGGCTACACCTTC,CASKAGAANYGYTF
TRBV19,many,TRBJ2-5,TRBD2,TGTGCCACCGCGGGGGTTTCAGGAGAGACCCAGTACTTC,CATAGVSGETQYF
TRBV7-9,few,TRBJ1-2,TRBD1,TGTGCCAGCAGCGCGAGAACAGGGGATGAGGACGGCTACACCTTC,CASSARTGDEDGYTF
TRBV15,-,TRBJ2-7,-,TGTGCCACCAGCATCGACAAAACCCGATCCTCCTACGAGCAGTACTTC,CATSIDKTRSSYEQYF
TRBV12-3/TRBV12-4,many,TRBJ2-2,-,TGTGCCAGCAGTTTGAGCAGGGGAGGAACCGGGGAGCTGTTTTTT,CASSLSRGGTGELFF
TRBV11-2,many,TRBJ2-3,-,TGTGCCAGCAGCTTTCCCGGCGGGACAGATACGCAGTATTTT,CASSFPGGTDTQYF
TRBV20-1,many,TRBJ1-3,TRBD1,TGCAGTGCTAGAACAGGGGGGCTTGGAAACACCATATATTTT,CSARTGGLGNTIYF